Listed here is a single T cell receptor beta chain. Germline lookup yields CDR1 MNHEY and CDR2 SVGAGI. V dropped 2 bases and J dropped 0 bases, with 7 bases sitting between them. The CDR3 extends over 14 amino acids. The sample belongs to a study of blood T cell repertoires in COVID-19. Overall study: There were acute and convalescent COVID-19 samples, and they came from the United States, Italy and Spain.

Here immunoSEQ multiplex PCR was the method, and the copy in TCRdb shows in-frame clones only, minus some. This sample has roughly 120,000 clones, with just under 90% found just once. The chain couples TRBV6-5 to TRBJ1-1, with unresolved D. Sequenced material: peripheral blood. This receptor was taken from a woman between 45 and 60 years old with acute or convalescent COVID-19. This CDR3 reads CASSYADLNTEAFF. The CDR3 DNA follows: TGTGCCAGCAGTTACGCAGACTTGAACACTGAAGCTTTCTTT.